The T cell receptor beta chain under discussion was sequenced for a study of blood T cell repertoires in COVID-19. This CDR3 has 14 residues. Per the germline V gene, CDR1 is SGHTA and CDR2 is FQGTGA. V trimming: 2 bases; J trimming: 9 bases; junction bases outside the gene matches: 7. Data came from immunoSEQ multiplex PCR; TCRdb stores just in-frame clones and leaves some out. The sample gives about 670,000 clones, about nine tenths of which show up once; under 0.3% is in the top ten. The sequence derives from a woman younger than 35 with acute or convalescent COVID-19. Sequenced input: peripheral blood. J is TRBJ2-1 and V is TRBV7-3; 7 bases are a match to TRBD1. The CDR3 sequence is CASSLYNRGGEQFF. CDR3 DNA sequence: TGTGCCAGCAGCTTATATAACAGGGGTGGTGAGCAGTTCTTC. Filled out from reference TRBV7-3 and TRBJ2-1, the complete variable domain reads GAGVSQTPSNKVTEKGKYVELRCDPISGHTALYWYRQSLGQGPEFLIYFQGTGAADDSGLPNDRFFAVRPEGSVSTLKIQRTERGDSAVYLCASSLYNRGGEQFFGPGTRLTVL.